A selection of T cell receptor beta chains follows, all from one sample in a study of cytomegalovirus exposure and HLA in healthy donors. Sequenced by immunoSEQ multiplex PCR; TCRdb stores in-frame clones only, minus some. The table lists about 160,000 clones, with roughly 1.3% in the top ten. Sequences were obtained from PBMCs. The receptors were gathered from a woman aged 55 to 70 in good health and CMV-seronegative. The CDR3 runs from the conserved cysteine through the conserved F or W. A D gene is named only where the DNA matches it firmly.

>-|TRBV19|TRBJ2-2
CASSTRQEKNTGELFF
TGTGCCAGTAGTACCCGACAGGAAAAGAACACCGGGGAGCTGTTTTTT
>TRBD1|TRBV5-1|TRBJ2-1
CASSLTGTGKFEQFF
TGCGCCAGCAGCTTGACTGGGACAGGGAAGTTTGAGCAGTTCTTC
>-|TRBV29-1|TRBJ1-5
CSVQGSDSNQPQHF
TGCAGCGTTCAGGGGTCGGATAGCAATCAGCCCCAGCATTTT
>TRBD1|TRBV15|TRBJ2-7
CATSRGTGREQYF
TGTGCCACCAGCAGGGGGACAGGGCGCGAGCAGTACTTC
>TRBD1|TRBV5-4|TRBJ1-1
CASSSRQGARSEAFF
TGTGCCAGCAGCTCAAGACAGGGGGCGCGGAGTGAAGCTTTCTTT
>TRBD1|TRBV5-1|TRBJ1-1
CASSFGTGGWDTEAFF
TGCGCCAGCAGCTTCGGGACAGGGGGCTGGGACACTGAAGCTTTCTTT
>TRBD2|TRBV5-4|TRBJ2-2
CASSAIGRAGTGELFF
TGTGCCAGCAGCGCCATAGGGAGGGCTGGTACCGGGGAGCTGTTTTTT
>TRBD1|TRBV5-6|TRBJ1-2
CASSLGQGLMDGYTF
TGTGCCAGCAGCTTGGGACAGGGCTTGATGGATGGCTACACCTTC
>TRBD2|TRBV5-4|TRBJ2-3
CASSGPGLAGGAYTDTQYF
TGTGCCAGCAGCGGGCCGGGACTAGCGGGAGGGGCTTACACAGATACGCAGTATTTT
>-|TRBV7-6|TRBJ1-3
CASSLTAGNTIYF
TGTGCCAGCAGCTTGACAGCAGGAAACACCATATATTTT
>-|TRBV30|TRBJ2-7
CAWAFGGGGYEQYF
TGTGCCTGGGCCTTTGGGGGAGGGGGATACGAGCAGTACTTC
>-|TRBV28|TRBJ1-1
CASSLGQMNTEAFF
TGTGCCAGCAGTCTCGGACAGATGAACACTGAAGCTTTCTTT
>-|TRBV14|TRBJ1-2
CASSAGGEDYYGYTF
TGTGCCAGCAGCGCGGGAGGGGAAGATTACTATGGCTACACCTTC
>-|TRBV7-9|TRBJ2-1
CASSFSGNEQFF
TGTGCCAGCAGCTTCTCCGGCAATGAGCAGTTCTTC
>TRBD1|TRBV4-1|TRBJ2-7
CASSPGTGNTYEQYF
TGCGCCAGCAGCCCCGGGACAGGGAATACCTACGAGCAGTACTTC
>-|TRBV25-1|TRBJ1-1
CASSDPQNTEAFF
TGTGCCAGCAGTGATCCACAGAACACTGAAGCTTTCTTT
>-|TRBV5-1|TRBJ1-2
CASSLDSNNYGYTF
TGCGCCAGCAGCTTAGACAGTAATAACTATGGCTACACCTTC
>TRBD1|TRBV6-1|TRBJ1-1
CASSAWTGWTEAFF
TGTGCCAGCAGCGCCTGGACAGGGTGGACTGAAGCTTTCTTT
>-|TRBV5-6|TRBJ2-1
CASSLGLWGEFF
TGTGCCAGCAGCTTGGGACTTTGGGGAGAGTTCTTC
>TRBD2|TRBV30|TRBJ2-2
CAWNYQRERYTGELFF
TGTGCCTGGAATTACCAGCGGGAGAGATACACCGGGGAGCTGTTTTTT
>-|TRBV7-9|TRBJ2-1
CASSPEGYEQFF
TGTGCCAGCAGCCCGGAGGGGTATGAGCAGTTCTTC
>TRBD2|TRBV6-1|TRBJ2-1
CASSGTGTSGRVNYNEQFF
TGTGCCAGCAGTGGCACCGGGACTAGCGGGAGGGTTAACTACAATGAGCAGTTCTTC
>-|TRBV2|TRBJ1-2
CASSVQLFGYTF
TGTGCCAGCAGTGTACAGTTATTTGGCTACACCTTC